This TCR beta chain was sequenced for a study of T-cell memory formation after mild COVID-19. Study-wide points: Clones shrinking from day 15 to 85 showed even CD4/CD8 mixes; later expanders tilted CD4+.

Per germline, CDR1 MNHEY and CDR2 SVGAGI. The CDR3 has 13 residues. The V and J ends lost 10 bases and 1 base respectively, with 13 bases between them. About this clonotype: Its antigen is unidentified.

One entry per CDR3 protein results from TCRdb running MiXCR on the 5' RACE reads. Of 400,000 to 500,000 distinct CDR3 sequences listed, roughly 18% are singletons. This TCR came from a man between 18 and 29 years old who had mild COVID-19 (a few samples of this study predate the infection). Cell type and time point are not known. Material for sequencing was PBMCs or a T cell subset sorted from them (not recorded which). The chain employs TRBV6-5 and TRBJ1-1; no clear D. As DNA, the CDR3 is TGTGCCACCCTCCGACGAGGGAACACTGAAGCTTTCTTT. It encodes CATLRRGNTEAFF.